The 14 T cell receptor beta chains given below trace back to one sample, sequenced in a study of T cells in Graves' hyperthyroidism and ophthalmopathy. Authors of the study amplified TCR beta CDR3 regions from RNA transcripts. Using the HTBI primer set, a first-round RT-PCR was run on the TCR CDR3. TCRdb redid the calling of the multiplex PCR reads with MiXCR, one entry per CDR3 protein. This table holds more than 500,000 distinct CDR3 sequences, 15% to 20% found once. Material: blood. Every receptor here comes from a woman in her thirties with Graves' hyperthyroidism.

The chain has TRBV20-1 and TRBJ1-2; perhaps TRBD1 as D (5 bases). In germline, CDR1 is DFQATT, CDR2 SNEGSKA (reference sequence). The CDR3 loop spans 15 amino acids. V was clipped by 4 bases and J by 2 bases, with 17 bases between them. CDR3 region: CSATPAPGTNYGYTF. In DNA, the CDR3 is TGCAGTGCTACTCCAGCCCCAGGGACGAACTATGGCTACACCTTC.

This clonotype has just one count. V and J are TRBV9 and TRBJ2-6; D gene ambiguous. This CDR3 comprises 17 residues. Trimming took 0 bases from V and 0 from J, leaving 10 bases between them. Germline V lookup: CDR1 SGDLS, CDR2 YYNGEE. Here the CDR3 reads CASSVGLLSSGANVLTF. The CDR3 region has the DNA TGTGCCAGCAGCGTAGGTCTACTAAGCTCTGGGGCCAACGTCCTGACTTTC.

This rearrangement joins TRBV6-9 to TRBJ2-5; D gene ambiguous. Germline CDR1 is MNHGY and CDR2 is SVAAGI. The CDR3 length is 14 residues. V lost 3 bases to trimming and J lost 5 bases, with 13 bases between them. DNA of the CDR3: TGTGCCAGCAGTTACGATTGGAATACGGAGACCCAGTACTTC. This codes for CASSYDWNTETQYF.

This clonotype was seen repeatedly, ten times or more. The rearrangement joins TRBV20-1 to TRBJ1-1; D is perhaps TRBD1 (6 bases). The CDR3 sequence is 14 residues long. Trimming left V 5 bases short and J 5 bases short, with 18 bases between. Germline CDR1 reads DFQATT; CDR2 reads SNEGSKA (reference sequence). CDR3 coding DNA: TGCAGTGCTTTGAATAACAGGGTCCGGACTGAAGCTTTCTTT. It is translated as CSALNNRVRTEAFF.

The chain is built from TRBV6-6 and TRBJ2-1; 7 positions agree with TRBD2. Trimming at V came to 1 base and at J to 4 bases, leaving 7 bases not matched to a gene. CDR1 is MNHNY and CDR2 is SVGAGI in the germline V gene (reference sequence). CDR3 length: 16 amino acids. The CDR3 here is CASSYLGGESYNEQFF. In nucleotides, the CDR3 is TGTGCCAGCAGTTACTTGGGGGGGGAAAGTTACAATGAGCAGTTCTTC.

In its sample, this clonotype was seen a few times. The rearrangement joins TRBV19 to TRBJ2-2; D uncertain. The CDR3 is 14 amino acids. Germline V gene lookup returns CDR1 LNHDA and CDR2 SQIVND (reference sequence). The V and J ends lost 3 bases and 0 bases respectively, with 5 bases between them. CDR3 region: CASSIRPNTGELFF. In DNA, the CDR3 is TGTGCCAGTAGTATCAGGCCGAACACCGGGGAGCTGTTTTTT.

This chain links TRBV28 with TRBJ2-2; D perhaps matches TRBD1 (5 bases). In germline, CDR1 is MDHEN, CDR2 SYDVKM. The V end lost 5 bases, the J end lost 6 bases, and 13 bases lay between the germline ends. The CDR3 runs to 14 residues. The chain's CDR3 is CASSLFLGAGELFF. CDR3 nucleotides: TGTGCCAGCAGTCTTTTCTTAGGGGCCGGGGAGCTGTTTTTT.

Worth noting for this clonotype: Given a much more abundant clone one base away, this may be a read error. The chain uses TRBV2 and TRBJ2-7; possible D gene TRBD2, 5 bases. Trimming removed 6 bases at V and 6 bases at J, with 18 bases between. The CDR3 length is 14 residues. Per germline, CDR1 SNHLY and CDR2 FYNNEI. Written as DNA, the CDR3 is TGTGCCAGCAGGCGGGCCCCCATCGCGGGCGAGCAGTACTTC. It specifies CASRRAPIAGEQYF.

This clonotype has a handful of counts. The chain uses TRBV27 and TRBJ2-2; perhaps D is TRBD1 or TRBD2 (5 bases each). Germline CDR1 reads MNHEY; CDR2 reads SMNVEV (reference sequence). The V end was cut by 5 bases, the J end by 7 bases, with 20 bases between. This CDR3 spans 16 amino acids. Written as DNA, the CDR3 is TGTGCCAGCAGTCTTGTACCACCTGGGGGAGACGGGGAGCTGTTTTTT. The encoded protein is CASSLVPPGGDGELFF.

The CDR3 reads CASSLGGISRMNQPQHF. The CDR3 DNA follows: TGTGCCAGCAGCTTAGGGGGGATAAGCAGGATGAATCAGCCCCAGCATTTT. The J gene is TRBJ1-5, the V gene TRBV11-2; possible D gene TRBD1, 5 bases. Deletions cut 1 base from V and 4 bases from J, with 17 bases between. This CDR3 has 17 residues. Per germline, CDR1 SGHAT and CDR2 FQNNGV. Full variable domain (remainder filled in from reference TRBV11-2 and TRBJ1-5): EAGVAQSPRYKIIEKRQSVAFWCNPISGHATLYWYQQILGQGPKLLIQFQNNGVVDDSQLPKDRFSAERLKGVDSTLKIQPAKLEDSAVYLCASSLGGISRMNQPQHFGDGTRLSIL.

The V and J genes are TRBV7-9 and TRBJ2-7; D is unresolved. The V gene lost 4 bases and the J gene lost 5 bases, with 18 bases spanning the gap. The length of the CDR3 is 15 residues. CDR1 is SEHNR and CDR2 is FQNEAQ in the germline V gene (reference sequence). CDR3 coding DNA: TGTGCCAGCAGCTCGCCACAATGGGGTGTGCACGAGCAGTACTTC. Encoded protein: CASSSPQWGVHEQYF. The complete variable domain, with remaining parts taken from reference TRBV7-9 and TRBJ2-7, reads DTGVSQNPRHKITKRGQNVTFRCDPISEHNRLYWYRQTLGQGPEFLTYFQNEAQLEKSRLLSDRFSAERPKGSFSTLEIQRTEQGDSAMYLCASSSPQWGVHEQYFGPGTRLTVT.

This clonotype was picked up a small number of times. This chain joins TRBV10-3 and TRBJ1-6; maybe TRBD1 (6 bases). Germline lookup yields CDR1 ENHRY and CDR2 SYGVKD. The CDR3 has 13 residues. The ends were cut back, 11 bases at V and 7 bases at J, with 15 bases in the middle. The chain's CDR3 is CAVNRDINSPLHF. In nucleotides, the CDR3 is TGTGCCGTTAACAGGGACATCAATTCACCCCTCCACTTT.

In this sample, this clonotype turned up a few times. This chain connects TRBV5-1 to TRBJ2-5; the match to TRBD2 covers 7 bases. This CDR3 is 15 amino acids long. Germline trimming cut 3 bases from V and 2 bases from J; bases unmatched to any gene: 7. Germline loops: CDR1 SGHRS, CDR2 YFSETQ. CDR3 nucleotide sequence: TGCGCCAGCAGCTCAACCCCGGGACTACAAGAGACCCAGTACTTC. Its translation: CASSSTPGLQETQYF. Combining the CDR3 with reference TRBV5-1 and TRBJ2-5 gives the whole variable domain KAGVTQTPRYLIKTRGQQVTLSCSPISGHRSVSWYQQTPGQGLQFLFEYFSETQRNKGNFPGRFSGRQFSNSRSEMNVSTLELGDSALYLCASSSTPGLQETQYFGPGTRLLVL.

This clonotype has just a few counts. The CDR3 here is CASSEFSRQYF. The CDR3 nucleotides are TGTGCCAGCAGTGAATTCTCGAGGCAGTACTTC. The rearrangement links TRBV25-1 to TRBJ2-7; D ambiguous. Germline V lookup: CDR1 MGHDK, CDR2 SYGVNS. The CDR3 covers 11 residues. With 1 base removed from V and 9 bases from J, the gap between germline ends came to 7 bases.